Shown below are 20 T cell receptor beta chains from a single sample sequenced in a study of control samples from healthy donors and cancer patients. Method: immunoSEQ multiplex PCR; TCRdb's copy keeps in-frame clones and lacks some. The sample consists of some 120,000 clones, just under 90% of them appearing once. The sequenced sample was blood. All receptors derive from a man under 40 in good health.

The chain combines TRBV5-1 with TRBJ1-3, with D possibly being TRBD1 (5 bases). The CDR3 covers 13 residues. Germline CDR1 is SGHRS and CDR2 is YFSETQ. V was trimmed by 0 bases and J by 4 bases, leaving 5 bases between them. The chain's CDR3 is CASSLDRGNTIYF. Here the CDR3 DNA reads TGCGCCAGCAGCTTGGACAGGGGAAACACCATATATTTT.

J is TRBJ2-5 and V is TRBV5-1; D gene unclear. The CDR3 loop spans 13 amino acids. Germline CDR1 SGHRS, CDR2 YFSETQ. The V gene lost 2 bases and the J gene lost 2 bases, with 7 bases spanning the gap. The CDR3 region has the DNA TGCGCCAGCAGCTTTTATAATCAAGAGACCCAGTACTTC. Translated: CASSFYNQETQYF. The whole variable domain, remainder taken from reference TRBV5-1 and TRBJ2-5, is KAGVTQTPRYLIKTRGQQVTLSCSPISGHRSVSWYQQTPGQGLQFLFEYFSETQRNKGNFPGRFSGRQFSNSRSEMNVSTLELGDSALYLCASSFYNQETQYFGPGTRLLVL.

The rearrangement links TRBV25-1 to TRBJ2-7, with D maybe TRBD2 (5 bases). V was pared by 10 bases and J by 6 bases, with 7 bases between. The CDR3 is 9 residues long. CDR1 MGHDK and CDR2 SYGVNS come from the germline V gene. The CDR3 loop reads CATRGEQYF. For the CDR3, the DNA is TGTGCCACCCGGGGCGAGCAGTACTTC.

In DNA form, the CDR3 reads TGCGCCAGCAGTGATACCAGGGACGATGAAAAACTGTTTTTT. Protein product: CASSDTRDDEKLFF. This chain joins TRBV10-1 and TRBJ1-4; D is perhaps TRBD1 (5 bases). Germline CDR1 is WNHNN and CDR2 is SYGVQD (reference sequence). Trimming cost V 3 bases and J 6 bases, with 11 bases left between them. The CDR3 has 14 residues.

V usage is TRBV6-5 and J usage is TRBJ2-3, with D unresolved. The V and J ends lost 7 bases and 0 bases respectively, with 8 bases between them. Looked up from germline, CDR1 is MNHEY and CDR2 is SVGAGI. This CDR3 spans 13 amino acids. This CDR3 reads CASKSASTDTQYF. For the CDR3, the DNA is TGTGCCAGCAAATCAGCTAGCACAGATACGCAGTATTTT.

The chain is built from TRBV20-1 and TRBJ2-5; perhaps TRBD2 as D (6 bases). The germline V and J ends were trimmed by 6 bases and 5 bases, with 10 bases remaining between them. The CDR3 runs to 11 residues. Germline V gene data show CDR1 as DFQATT and CDR2 as SNEGSKA (reference sequence). CDR3 loop: CSAPAGETQYF. In DNA form, the CDR3 reads TGCAGTGCCCCGGCGGGGGAGACCCAGTACTTC.

The chain combines TRBV5-1 with TRBJ1-6; 8 bases fit TRBD1. J gave up 10 bases and V 10 bases, and 10 bases lay outside the gene matches. CDR1 is SGHRS and CDR2 is YFSETQ in the germline V gene. The CDR3 runs to 13 residues. The CDR3 bases are TGCGCCGGGAGTCCGACAGGGGAATCACCCCTCCACTTT. Translating gives CAGSPTGESPLHF.

The chain couples TRBV5-6 to TRBJ2-1; a weak D match, TRBD1 (5 bases). CDR1 is SGHDT and CDR2 is YYEEEE in the germline V gene. The ends were cut back, 6 bases at V and 4 bases at J, with 5 bases in the middle. The CDR3 sequence is 11 residues long. The CDR3 protein is CASKGYNEQFF. The CDR3 nucleotides are TGTGCCAGCAAGGGGTACAATGAGCAGTTCTTC.

The rearrangement uses TRBV18 and TRBJ1-3; 7 bases are a match to TRBD1. The CDR3 covers 17 residues. Germline V gene data show CDR1 as KGHSH and CDR2 as LQKENI. V gave up 3 bases and J gave up 0 bases; unmatched junction bases: 8. This chain's CDR3 is CASSPQTGTSSGNTIYF. The CDR3 DNA sequence: TGTGCCAGCTCACCCCAGACAGGGACGAGCTCTGGAAACACCATATATTTT.

This clone was counted between two and nine times. The chain uses TRBV29-1 and TRBJ2-7, with D possibly matching TRBD2 (5 bases). Germline-derived CDR1 and CDR2 are SQVTM and ANQGSEA. CDR3 size: 13 residues. The V end lost 0 bases, the J end lost 4 bases, and 10 bases lay between the germline ends. CDR3 protein: CSVEDLTGYEQYV. CDR3 DNA sequence: TGCAGCGTTGAAGATCTCACGGGATACGAGCAGTACGTC.

This rearrangement joins TRBV10-3 to TRBJ1-5; TRBD1 matches at 8 bases. Losses at the gene ends were 3 bases for V and 6 bases for J; bases not matched to a gene: 1. CDR1 ENHRY and CDR2 SYGVKD come from the germline V gene. The CDR3 runs 13 residues. The CDR3 nucleotides read TGTGCCATCAGTGAAACAGGGGGTCAGCCCCAGCATTTT. Protein product: CAISETGGQPQHF.

The V call is TRBV5-6, the J call TRBJ2-2; D is perhaps TRBD1 (6 bases). Germline CDR1 is SGHDT and CDR2 is YYEEEE. CDR3 length: 12 residues. Trimming removed 8 bases from V and 7 bases from J, with 12 bases in between. CDR3 sequence (DNA): TGTGCCAGTTCTTGGGGACACGGGGAGCTGTTTTTT. Translating gives CASSWGHGELFF.

The rearrangement joins TRBV6-6 to TRBJ1-5; a weak D match, TRBD1 (6 bases). CDR3 size: 15 residues. Per germline, CDR1 MNHNY and CDR2 SVGAGI (reference sequence). Trimming removed 6 bases from V and 3 bases from J, with 15 bases in between. CDR3 amino acids: CASSPTGFFNQPQHF. CDR3 bases: TGTGCCAGCAGCCCGACAGGATTCTTCAATCAGCCCCAGCATTTT.

The V gene is TRBV6-5, the J gene TRBJ2-2; 7 positions agree with TRBD1. Germline V lookup: CDR1 MNHEY, CDR2 SVGAGI. V lost 8 bases and J lost 2; bases outside the gene matches: 8. This CDR3 region has 15 residues. CDR3: CASGTGTANTGELFF. DNA of the CDR3: TGTGCCAGCGGAACCGGGACAGCTAACACCGGGGAGCTGTTTTTT.

Only a few counts were recorded for this clone. V and J are TRBV7-6 and TRBJ1-1; perhaps TRBD1 as D (5 bases). V dropped 5 bases and J dropped 5 bases, with 18 bases sitting between them. The CDR3 contains 15 residues. Germline values: CDR1 SGHVS, CDR2 FNYEAQ. The CDR3 region is CASSPIGGAWTEAFF. CDR3 nucleotide sequence: TGTGCCAGCAGCCCTATCGGCGGGGCGTGGACTGAAGCTTTCTTT.

The chain joins TRBV6-1 to TRBJ1-5; possibly TRBD1 for D (5 bases). Trimming took off 4 bases at V and 6 bases at J, with 19 bases between the two ends. The CDR3 is 16 amino acids. Per germline, CDR1 MNHNS and CDR2 SASEGT. CDR3 DNA sequence: TGTGCCAGCAGTGCCTTGGGCCAAGGGGTCGGTCAGCCCCAGCATTTT. Residues: CASSALGQGVGQPQHF.

CDR3 nucleotide sequence: TGTGCCAGCTCACTAAACTACCCGACAGTCTCGTCCGCAGATACGCAGTATTTT. Translation gives CASSLNYPTVSSADTQYF. V is TRBV18 and J is TRBJ2-3, with a tentative D call TRBD1 (5 bases). Trimming cost V 4 bases and J 4 bases, with 24 bases left between them. The germline V gene encodes CDR1 KGHSH and CDR2 LQKENI. The CDR3 runs to 18 residues.

V gene TRBV5-1 combines with J gene TRBJ2-2, with 8 bases identical to TRBD1. Germline CDR1 is SGHRS and CDR2 is YFSETQ. This CDR3 contains 14 residues. V dropped 3 bases and J dropped 6; count of bases not matched to a gene: 4. Written as DNA, the CDR3 is TGCGCCAGCAGCTCACAGGGGGAGGCCGGGGAGCTGTTTTTT. Protein: CASSSQGEAGELFF.

The chain has TRBV2 and TRBJ1-5; 7 bases align to TRBD1. The CDR3 contains 12 residues. Germline loops: CDR1 SNHLY, CDR2 FYNNEI. Trimming removed 5 bases from V and 9 bases from J; junction bases left unmatched: 4. DNA of the CDR3: TGTGCCAGCAGTCTCCGGACAGGGCCCCAGCATTTT. It codes for CASSLRTGPQHF.

The J gene is TRBJ2-5, the V gene TRBV7-7, with a possible D match to TRBD1 (6 bases). CDR3 length equals 14 residues. From germline, CDR1 is SSHAT and CDR2 FNYEAQ (reference sequence). Trimming removed 1 base from V and 5 bases from J, with 11 bases in between. The CDR3 bases are TGTGCCAGCAGCTTAGAGGGGGTGACGGAGACCCAGTACTTC. It specifies CASSLEGVTETQYF.